Sequencing of this T cell receptor (beta chain) was carried out in a study of T cells of healthy individuals. From the 5' RACE reads, TCRdb called clonotypes with MiXCR, one entry per CDR3 protein. Of 65,000 to 90,000 distinct CDR3 sequences in the sample, about 5% are singletons; the top ten hold around 7.6%. The sample holds many counts of this clonotype. Trimming pared 4 bases from V and 5 bases from J, leaving 3 bases between. CDR1 is SGHTA, CDR2 FQGNSA, per germline. There are 11 residues in the CDR3. The TCR originated in a female donor in good health. The gene calls are TRBV7-2 and TRBJ2-4; no clear D. The CDR3 DNA reads TGTGCCAGCAGCTCCGAAAACATTCAGTACTTC. It is translated as CASSSENIQYF. Variable domain in full (rest from reference TRBV7-2 and TRBJ2-4): GAGVSQSPSNKVTEKGKDVELRCDPISGHTALYWYRQSLGQGLEFLIYFQGNSAPDKSGLPSDRFSAERTGGSVSTLTIQRTQQEDSAVYLCASSSENIQYFGAGTRLSVL.